This T cell receptor (beta chain) was documented in a study of T cells in Graves' hyperthyroidism and ophthalmopathy. Pregnant or lactating patients were excluded, as were those with uncontrolled infection or other autoimmune disease. Together with thyroid ultrasound, orbital computed tomography, serum thyroxine and TRAb, clinical symptoms were used for diagnoses. This clonotype was found a few times. Germline loops: CDR1 SGDLS, CDR2 YYNGEE. This CDR3 comprises 14 residues. The V gene lost 0 bases and the J gene lost 1 base, with 4 bases spanning the gap. Amplification of TCR beta CDR3 regions was performed using RNA transcripts as template. Initially, a first-round RT-PCR of the TCR CDR3 employed the HTBI primer set. TCRdb reprocessed the multiplex PCR reads with MiXCR, giving one entry per CDR3 protein. The sample records 500,000 or so distinct CDR3 sequences, 15% to 20% being singletons.

The chain combines TRBV9 with TRBJ2-2; the D is unclear. Material for sequencing was blood. The clonotype originates from a woman younger than 30 with Graves' ophthalmopathy. The CDR3 region has the DNA TGTGCCAGCAGCGTAGTTATGAACACCGGGGAGCTGTTTTTT. Translating it yields CASSVVMNTGELFF. Looking up the rest from reference TRBV9 and TRBJ2-2 gives the full variable domain: DSGVTQTPKHLITATGQRVTLRCSPRSGDLSVYWYQQSLDQGLQFLIQYYNGEERAKGNILERFSAQQFPDLHSELNLSSLELGDSALYFCASSVVMNTGELFFGEGSRLTVL.